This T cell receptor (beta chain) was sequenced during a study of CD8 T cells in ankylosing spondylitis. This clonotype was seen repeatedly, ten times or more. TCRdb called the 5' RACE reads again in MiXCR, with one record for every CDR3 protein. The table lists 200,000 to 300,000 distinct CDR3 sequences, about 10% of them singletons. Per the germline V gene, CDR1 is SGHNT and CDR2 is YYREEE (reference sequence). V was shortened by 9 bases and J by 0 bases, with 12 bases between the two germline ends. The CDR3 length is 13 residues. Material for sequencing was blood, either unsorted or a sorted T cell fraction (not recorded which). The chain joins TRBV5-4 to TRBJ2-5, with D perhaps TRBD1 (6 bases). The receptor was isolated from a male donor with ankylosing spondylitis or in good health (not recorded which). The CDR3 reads CATSGAHQETQYF. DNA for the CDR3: TGTGCCACATCAGGGGCCCACCAAGAGACCCAGTACTTC.